This TCR beta chain was recovered during a study of T-cell reconstitution after alpha-beta-depleted transplantation in children. This CDR3 spans 15 amino acids. Trimming took off 9 bases at V and 2 bases at J, with 17 bases between the two ends. A TCRbeta library incorporating unique molecular identifiers was prepared. One entry per CDR3 protein, called by TCRdb with MiXCR from the PCR reads. The profile shows about 980,000 distinct CDR3 sequences, roughly 29% of them singletons. This clonotype originated in a boy under two years old who had a stem cell transplant for SCID, so the T cells may come from the graft donor. Sequences were derived from PBMCs, mostly from graft donor cells, sampled 360 days after TCRalphabeta/CD19-depleted stem cell transplant. The chain has TRBV12-3 or TRBV12-4 and TRBJ1-5; D may be TRBD1 (6 bases). The CDR3 spells CASLPGGAGNQPQHF. The CDR3 DNA reads as TGTGCCAGTTTACCGGGGGGCGCGGGCAATCAGCCCCAGCATTTT.